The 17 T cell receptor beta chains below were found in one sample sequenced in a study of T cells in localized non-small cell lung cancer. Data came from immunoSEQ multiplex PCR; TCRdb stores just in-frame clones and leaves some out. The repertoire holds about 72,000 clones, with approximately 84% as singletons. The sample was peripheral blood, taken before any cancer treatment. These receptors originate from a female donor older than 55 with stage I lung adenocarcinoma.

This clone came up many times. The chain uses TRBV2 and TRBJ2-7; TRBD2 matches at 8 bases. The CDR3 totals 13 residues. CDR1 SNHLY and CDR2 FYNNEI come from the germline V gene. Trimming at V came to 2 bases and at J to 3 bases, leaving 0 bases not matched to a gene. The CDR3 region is CASSERGGYEQYF. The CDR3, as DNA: TGTGCCAGCAGTGAACGGGGGGGCTACGAGCAGTACTTC. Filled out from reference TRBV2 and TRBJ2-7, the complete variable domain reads EPEVTQTPSHQVTQMGQEVILRCVPISNHLYFYWYRQILGQKVEFLVSFYNNEISEKSEIFDDQFSVERPDGSNFTLKIRSTKLEDSAMYFCASSERGGYEQYFGPGTRLTVT.

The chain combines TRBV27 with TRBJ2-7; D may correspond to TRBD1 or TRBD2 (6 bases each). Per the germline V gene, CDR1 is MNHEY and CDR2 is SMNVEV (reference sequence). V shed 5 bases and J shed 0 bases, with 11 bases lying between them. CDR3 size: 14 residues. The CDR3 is CASSRGGTSYEQYF. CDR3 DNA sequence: TGTGCCAGCAGTAGAGGGGGGACCTCCTACGAGCAGTACTTC.

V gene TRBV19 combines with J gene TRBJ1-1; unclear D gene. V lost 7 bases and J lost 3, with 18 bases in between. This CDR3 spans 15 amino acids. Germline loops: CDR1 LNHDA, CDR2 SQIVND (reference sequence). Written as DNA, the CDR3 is TGTGCCAGTACAGCTCCTACCGACATGGACACTGAAGCTTTCTTT. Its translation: CASTAPTDMDTEAFF.

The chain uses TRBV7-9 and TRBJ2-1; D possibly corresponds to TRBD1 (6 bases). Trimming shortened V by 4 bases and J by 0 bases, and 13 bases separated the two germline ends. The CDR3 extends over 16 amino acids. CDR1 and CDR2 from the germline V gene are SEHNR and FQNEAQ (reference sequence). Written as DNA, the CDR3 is TGTGCCAGCAGCTCAGGGGTGATGAGCTCCTACAATGAGCAGTTCTTC. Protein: CASSSGVMSSYNEQFF.

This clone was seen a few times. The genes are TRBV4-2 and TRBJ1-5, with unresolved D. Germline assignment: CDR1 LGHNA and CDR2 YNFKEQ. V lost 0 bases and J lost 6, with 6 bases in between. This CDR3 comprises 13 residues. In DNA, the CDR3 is TGTGCCAGCAGCCAAGATGTGGGTCAGCCCCAGCATTTT. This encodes CASSQDVGQPQHF.

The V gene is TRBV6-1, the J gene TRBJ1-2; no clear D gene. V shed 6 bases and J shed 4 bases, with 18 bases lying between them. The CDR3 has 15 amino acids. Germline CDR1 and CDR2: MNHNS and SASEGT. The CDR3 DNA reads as TGTGCCAGCAGAGACCCATATGGAGAAGGCTATGGCTACACCTTC. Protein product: CASRDPYGEGYGYTF.

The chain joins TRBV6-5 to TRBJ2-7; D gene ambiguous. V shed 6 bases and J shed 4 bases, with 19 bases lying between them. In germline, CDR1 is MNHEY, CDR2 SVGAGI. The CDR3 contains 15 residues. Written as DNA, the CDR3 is TGTGCCAGCAGCCTACCATCGCTTGGCGGATACGAGCAGTACTTC. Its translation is CASSLPSLGGYEQYF.

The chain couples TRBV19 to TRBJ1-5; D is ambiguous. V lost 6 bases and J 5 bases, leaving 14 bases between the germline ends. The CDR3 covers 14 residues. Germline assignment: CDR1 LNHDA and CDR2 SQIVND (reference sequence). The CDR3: CASRMVFTDQPQHF. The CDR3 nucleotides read TGTGCCAGTAGAATGGTGTTTACGGATCAGCCCCAGCATTTT.

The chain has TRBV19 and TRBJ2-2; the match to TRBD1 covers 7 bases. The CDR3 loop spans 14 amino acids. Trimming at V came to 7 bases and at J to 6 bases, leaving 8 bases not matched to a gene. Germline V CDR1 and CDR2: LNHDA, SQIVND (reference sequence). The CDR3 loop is CASNRETGPGELFF. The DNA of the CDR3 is TGTGCCAGTAATAGGGAGACAGGGCCCGGGGAGCTGTTTTTT.

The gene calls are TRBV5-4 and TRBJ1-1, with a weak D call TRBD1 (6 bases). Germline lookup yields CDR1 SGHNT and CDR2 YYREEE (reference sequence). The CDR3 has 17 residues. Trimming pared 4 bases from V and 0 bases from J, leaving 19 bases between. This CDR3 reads CASSPIQDRFLNTEAFF. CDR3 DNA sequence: TGTGCCAGCAGCCCAATCCAGGACAGATTCCTGAACACTGAAGCTTTCTTT.

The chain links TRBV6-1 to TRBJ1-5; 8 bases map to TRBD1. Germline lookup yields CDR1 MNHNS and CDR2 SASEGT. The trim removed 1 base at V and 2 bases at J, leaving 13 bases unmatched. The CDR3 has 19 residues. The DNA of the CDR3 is TGTGCCAGCAGTGAAGAGGGACAGGTTTGGGATATTGGCAATCAGCCCCAGCATTTT. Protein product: CASSEEGQVWDIGNQPQHF.

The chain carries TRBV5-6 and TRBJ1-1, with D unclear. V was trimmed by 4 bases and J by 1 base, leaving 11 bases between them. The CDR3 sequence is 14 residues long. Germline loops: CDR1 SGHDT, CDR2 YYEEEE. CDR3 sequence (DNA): TGTGCCAGCAGCCGACCGCTTTCGAACACTGAAGCTTTCTTT. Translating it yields CASSRPLSNTEAFF.

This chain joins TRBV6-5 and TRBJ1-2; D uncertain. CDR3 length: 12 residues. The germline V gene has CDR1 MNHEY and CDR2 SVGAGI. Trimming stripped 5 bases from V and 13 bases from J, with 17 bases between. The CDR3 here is CASSTVTGQTTF. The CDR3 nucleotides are TGTGCCAGCAGTACCGTCACCGGGCAGACCACCTTC.

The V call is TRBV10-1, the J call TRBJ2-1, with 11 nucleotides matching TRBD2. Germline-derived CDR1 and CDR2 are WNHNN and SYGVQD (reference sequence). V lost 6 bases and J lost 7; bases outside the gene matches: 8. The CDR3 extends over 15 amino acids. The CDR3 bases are TGCGCCAGCAGCGTTTCGACTAGCGGGATGAATGAGCAGTTCTTC. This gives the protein CASSVSTSGMNEQFF.

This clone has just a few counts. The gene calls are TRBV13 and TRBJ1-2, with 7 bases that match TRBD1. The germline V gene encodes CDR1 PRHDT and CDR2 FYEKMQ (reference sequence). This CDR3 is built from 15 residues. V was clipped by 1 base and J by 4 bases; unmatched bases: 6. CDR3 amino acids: CASSLDSQGGYGYTF. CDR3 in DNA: TGTGCCAGCAGCTTAGATAGCCAGGGGGGCTATGGCTACACCTTC.

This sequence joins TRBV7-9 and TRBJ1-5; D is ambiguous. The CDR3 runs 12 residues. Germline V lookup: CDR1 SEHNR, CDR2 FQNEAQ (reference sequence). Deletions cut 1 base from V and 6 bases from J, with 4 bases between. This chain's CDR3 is CASSLGVQPQHF. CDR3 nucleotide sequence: TGTGCCAGCAGCTTAGGGGTTCAGCCCCAGCATTTT. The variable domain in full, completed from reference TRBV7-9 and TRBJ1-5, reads DTGVSQNPRHKITKRGQNVTFRCDPISEHNRLYWYRQTLGQGPEFLTYFQNEAQLEKSRLLSDRFSAERPKGSFSTLEIQRTEQGDSAMYLCASSLGVQPQHFGDGTRLSIL.

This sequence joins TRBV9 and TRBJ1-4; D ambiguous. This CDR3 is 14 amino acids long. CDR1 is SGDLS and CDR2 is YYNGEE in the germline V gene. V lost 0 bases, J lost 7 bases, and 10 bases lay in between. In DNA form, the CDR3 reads TGTGCCAGCAGCGTAGGTGGAAGAGGTGAAAAACTGTTTTTT. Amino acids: CASSVGGRGEKLFF.